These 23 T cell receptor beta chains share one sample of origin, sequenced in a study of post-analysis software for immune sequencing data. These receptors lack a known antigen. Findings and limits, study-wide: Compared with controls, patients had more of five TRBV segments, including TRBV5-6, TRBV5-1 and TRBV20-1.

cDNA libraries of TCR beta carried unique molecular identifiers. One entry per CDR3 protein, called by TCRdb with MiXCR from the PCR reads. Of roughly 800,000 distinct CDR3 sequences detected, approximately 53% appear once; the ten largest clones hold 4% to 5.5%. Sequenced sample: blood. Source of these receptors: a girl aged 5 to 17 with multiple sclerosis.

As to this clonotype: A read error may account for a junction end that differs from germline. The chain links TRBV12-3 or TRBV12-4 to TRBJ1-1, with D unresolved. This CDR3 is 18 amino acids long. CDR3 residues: CASSLFSLLDEMNTEAFF. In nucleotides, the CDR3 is TGTGCTAGCAGTTTGTTCAGCCTCCTCGACGAGATGAACACTGAAGCTTTCTTT.

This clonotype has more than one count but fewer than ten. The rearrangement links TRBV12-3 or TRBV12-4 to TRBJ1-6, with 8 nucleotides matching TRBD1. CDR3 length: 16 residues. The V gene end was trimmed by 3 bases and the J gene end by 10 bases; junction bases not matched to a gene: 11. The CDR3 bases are TGTGCCAGCAGTTTCCGCGGACAGGGAGCAGGGTCACCCCTCCACTTT. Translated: CASSFRGQGAGSPLHF.

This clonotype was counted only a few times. CDR3 amino acids: CASGTPLHF. The CDR3 coding sequence is TGTGCCAGCGGGACTCCCCTCCACTTT. V gene TRBV6-5 combines with J gene TRBJ1-6; D is perhaps TRBD1 (5 bases). The CDR3 sequence is 9 residues long. V was clipped by 8 bases and J by 13 bases, with 6 bases between them. From germline, CDR1 is MNHEY and CDR2 SVGAGI.

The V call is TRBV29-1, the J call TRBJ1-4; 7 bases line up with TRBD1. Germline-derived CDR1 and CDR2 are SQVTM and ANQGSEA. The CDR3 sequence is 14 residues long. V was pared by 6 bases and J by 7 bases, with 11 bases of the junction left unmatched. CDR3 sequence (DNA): TGCAGCGTCGTAGCTGACAGGGAGGGTGAAAAACTGTTTTTT. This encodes CSVVADREGEKLFF.

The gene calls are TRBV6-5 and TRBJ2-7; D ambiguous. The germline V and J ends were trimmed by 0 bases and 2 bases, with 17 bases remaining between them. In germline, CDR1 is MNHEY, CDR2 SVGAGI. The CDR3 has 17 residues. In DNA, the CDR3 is TGTGCCAGCAGTTACTCGAACGGGCCACTTCAAACCTACGAGCAGTACTTC. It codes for CASSYSNGPLQTYEQYF.

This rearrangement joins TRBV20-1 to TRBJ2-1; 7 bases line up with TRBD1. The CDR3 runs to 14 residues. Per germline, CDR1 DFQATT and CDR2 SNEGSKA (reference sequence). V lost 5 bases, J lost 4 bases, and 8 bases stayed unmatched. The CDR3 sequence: CSAHSGTEYNEQFF. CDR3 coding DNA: TGCAGTGCTCATTCCGGGACAGAGTACAATGAGCAGTTCTTC.

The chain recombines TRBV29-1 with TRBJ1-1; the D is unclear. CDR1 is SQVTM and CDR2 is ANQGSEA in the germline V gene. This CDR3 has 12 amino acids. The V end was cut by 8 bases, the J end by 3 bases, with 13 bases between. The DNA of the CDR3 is TGCAGCTCCGCGGGGATTGACACTGAAGCTTTCTTT. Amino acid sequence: CSSAGIDTEAFF.

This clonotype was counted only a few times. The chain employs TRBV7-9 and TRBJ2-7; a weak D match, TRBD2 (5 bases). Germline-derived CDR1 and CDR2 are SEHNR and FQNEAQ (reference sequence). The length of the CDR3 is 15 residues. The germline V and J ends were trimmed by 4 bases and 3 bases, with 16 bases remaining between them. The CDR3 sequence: CASSSPGKSLYEQYF. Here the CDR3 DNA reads TGTGCCAGCAGCTCCCCGGGAAAAAGCCTCTACGAGCAGTACTTC.

The CDR3 DNA is TGTGCCAGCAGTTCCCTAGCGGGAGGGCCGTCAGATACGCAGTATTTT. Amino acids: CASSSLAGGPSDTQYF. The chain links TRBV12-3 or TRBV12-4 to TRBJ2-3; 12 bases line up with TRBD2. This CDR3 has 16 residues. V gave up 4 bases and J gave up 4 bases; unmatched junction bases: 6.

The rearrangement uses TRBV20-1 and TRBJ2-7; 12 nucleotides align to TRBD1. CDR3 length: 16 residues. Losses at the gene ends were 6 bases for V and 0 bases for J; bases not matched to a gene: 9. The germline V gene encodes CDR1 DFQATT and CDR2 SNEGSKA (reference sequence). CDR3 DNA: TGCAGTGCGGGTGGGACAGGGGGCTTGAGCTCCTACGAGCAGTACTTC. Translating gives CSAGGTGGLSSYEQYF.

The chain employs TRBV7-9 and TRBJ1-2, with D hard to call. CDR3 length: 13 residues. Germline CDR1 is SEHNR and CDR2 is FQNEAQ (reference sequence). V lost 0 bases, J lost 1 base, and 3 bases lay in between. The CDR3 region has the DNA TGTGCCAGCAGCTTAGCAAATAACTATGGCTACACCTTC. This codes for CASSLANNYGYTF.

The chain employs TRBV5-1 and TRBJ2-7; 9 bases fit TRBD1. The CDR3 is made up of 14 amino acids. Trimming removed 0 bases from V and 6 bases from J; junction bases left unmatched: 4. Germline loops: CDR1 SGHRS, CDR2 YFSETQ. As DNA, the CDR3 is TGCGCCAGCAGCTTGGGGGGACAGGGCTCCGAGCAGTACTTC. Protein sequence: CASSLGGQGSEQYF.

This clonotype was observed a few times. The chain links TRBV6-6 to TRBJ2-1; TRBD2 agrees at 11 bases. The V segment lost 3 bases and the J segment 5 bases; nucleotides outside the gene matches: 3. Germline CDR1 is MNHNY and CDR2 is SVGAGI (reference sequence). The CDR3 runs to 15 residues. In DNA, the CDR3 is TGTGCCAGCAGTTATCCGGGACTAGCGGACAATGAGCAGTTCTTC. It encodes CASSYPGLADNEQFF.

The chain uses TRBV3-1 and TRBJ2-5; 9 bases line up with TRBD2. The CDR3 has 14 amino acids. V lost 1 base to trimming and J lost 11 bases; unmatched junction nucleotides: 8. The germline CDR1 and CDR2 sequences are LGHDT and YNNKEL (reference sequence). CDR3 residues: CASSQVLAGEAQYF. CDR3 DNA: TGTGCCAGCAGCCAAGTTTTAGCGGGGGAAGCGCAGTACTTC.

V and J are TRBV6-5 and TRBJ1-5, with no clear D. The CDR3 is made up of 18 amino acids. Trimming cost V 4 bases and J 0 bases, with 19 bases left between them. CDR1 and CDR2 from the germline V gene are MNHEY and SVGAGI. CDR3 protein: CASSSALPQGSSNQPQHF. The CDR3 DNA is TGTGCCAGCAGTTCCGCACTTCCCCAAGGGAGTAGCAATCAGCCCCAGCATTTT.

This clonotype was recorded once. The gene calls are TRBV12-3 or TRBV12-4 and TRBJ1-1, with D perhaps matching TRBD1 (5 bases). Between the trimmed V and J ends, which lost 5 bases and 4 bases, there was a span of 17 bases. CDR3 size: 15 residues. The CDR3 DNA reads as TGTGCCAGCAGTGCAGGGTTTCTTAGCGGCACTGAAGCTTTCTTT. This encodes CASSAGFLSGTEAFF.

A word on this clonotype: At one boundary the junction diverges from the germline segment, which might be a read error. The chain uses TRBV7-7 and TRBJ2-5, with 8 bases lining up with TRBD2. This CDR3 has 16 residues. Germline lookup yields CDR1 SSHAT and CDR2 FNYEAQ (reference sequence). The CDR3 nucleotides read TGTGCTAGCAGCTTAGCCCTTACGGGAGGGTCAGAGACCCAGTACTTC. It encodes CASSLALTGGSETQYF.

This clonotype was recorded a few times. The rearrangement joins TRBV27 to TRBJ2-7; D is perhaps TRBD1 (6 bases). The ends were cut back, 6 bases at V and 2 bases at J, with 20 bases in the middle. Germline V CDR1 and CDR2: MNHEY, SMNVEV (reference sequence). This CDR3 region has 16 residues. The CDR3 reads CASSKVGTTNPYEQYF. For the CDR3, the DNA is TGTGCCAGCAGCAAGGTCGGGACAACGAACCCCTACGAGCAGTACTTC.

The CDR3 DNA is TGTGCCAGCAGCTCGGGACGGATTAACTATGGCTACACCTTC. Its protein product is CASSSGRINYGYTF. This rearrangement joins TRBV7-9 to TRBJ1-2, with a weak D call TRBD1 (5 bases). The CDR3 consists of 14 residues. Germline assignment: CDR1 SEHNR and CDR2 FQNEAQ (reference sequence). Trimming removed 4 bases at V and 1 base at J, with 10 bases between.

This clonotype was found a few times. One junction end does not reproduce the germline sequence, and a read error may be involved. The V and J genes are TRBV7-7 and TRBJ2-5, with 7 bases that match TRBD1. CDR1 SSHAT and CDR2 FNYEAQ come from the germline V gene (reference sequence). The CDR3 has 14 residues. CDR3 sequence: CASSQRRGIETQYF. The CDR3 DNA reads TGTGCTAGCAGCCAACGCAGGGGGATTGAGACCCAGTACTTC.

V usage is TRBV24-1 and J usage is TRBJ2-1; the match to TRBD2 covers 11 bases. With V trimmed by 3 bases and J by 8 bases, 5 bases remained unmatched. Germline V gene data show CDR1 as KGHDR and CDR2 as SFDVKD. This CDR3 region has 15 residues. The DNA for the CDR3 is TGTGCCACCAGTGATCGTAGCGGGAGGGACGATGAGCAGTTCTTC. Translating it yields CATSDRSGRDDEQFF.

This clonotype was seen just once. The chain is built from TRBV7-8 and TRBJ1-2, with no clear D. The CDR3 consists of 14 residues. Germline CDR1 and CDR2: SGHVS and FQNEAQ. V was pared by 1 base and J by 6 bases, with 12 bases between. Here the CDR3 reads CASSLVPAGNGYTF. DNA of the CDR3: TGTGCCAGCAGCTTAGTACCCGCGGGGAATGGCTACACCTTC.

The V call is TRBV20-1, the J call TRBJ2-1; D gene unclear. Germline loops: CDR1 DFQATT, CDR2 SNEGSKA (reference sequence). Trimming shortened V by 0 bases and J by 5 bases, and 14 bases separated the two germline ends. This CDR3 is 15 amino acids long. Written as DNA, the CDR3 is TGCAGTGCTAGAGATCCTCACCCGACCAACAATGAGCAGTTCTTC. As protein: CSARDPHPTNNEQFF.